This is a list of T cell receptor beta chains from one sample in a study of blood T cell repertoires in COVID-19. Sequencing used immunoSEQ multiplex PCR; TCRdb keeps in-frame clones, though not all of them. The profile shows over 150,000 clones, over 60% of them singletons. The sequenced material came from peripheral blood. The source is an older man with acute or convalescent COVID-19. CDR3s include the opening cysteine and the closing phenylalanine or tryptophan. A D gene is named only where the DNA matches it firmly. Clone size is not always given. Where it is, it says once, few, many or a class for expanded clones.

-	TRBJ2-7	-	13	TRBV11-1	CASSTVWSGEQYF	TGTGCCAGCAGTACAGTCTGGTCTGGGGAGCAGTACTTC
-	TRBJ2-3	-	16	TRBV20-1	CSASERIRSGSDTQYF	TGCAGTGCTAGTGAGAGGATTCGGTCAGGGTCCGATACGCAGTATTTT
-	TRBJ1-1	-	13	TRBV5-1	CASSMRQNTEAFF	TGCGCCAGCAGCATGAGACAGAACACTGAAGCTTTCTTT
few	TRBJ2-3	-	14	TRBV2	CASRRDFVTDTQYF	TGTGCCAGCCGAAGGGACTTCGTCACAGATACGCAGTATTTT
-	TRBJ2-2	-	16	TRBV18	CASSPQSQGSPGELFF	TGTGCCAGCTCACCCCAGTCCCAGGGGAGTCCCGGGGAGCTGTTTTTT
-	TRBJ1-2	TRBD1	13	TRBV11-1	CASSPDRGYGYTF	TGTGCCAGCAGCCCCGACAGGGGGTATGGCTACACCTTC
-	TRBJ1-5	-	15	TRBV15	CATTLGSGSNQPQHF	TGTGCCACGACGCTCGGATCGGGGAGCAATCAGCCCCAGCATTTT
many	TRBJ1-1	-	14	TRBV9	CASSSGGWNTEAFF	TGTGCCAGCAGCTCCGGGGGGTGGAACACTGAAGCTTTCTTT
-	TRBJ1-6	TRBD1	13	TRBV24-1	CATSAGQREPLHF	TGTGCCACCAGTGCGGGACAGAGAGAACCCCTCCACTTT
once	TRBJ2-5	TRBD1	12	TRBV5-6	CASSSWDRTQYF	TGTGCCAGCAGCTCCTGGGACAGGACCCAGTACTTC
-	TRBJ1-2	-	13	TRBV4-2	CASSPDGGVGYTF	TGTGCCAGCAGCCCGGACGGGGGGGTCGGCTACACCTTC
once	TRBJ1-2	-	14	TRBV7-2	CASSLSLGNYGYTF	TGTGCCAGCAGCTTAAGTCTAGGAAACTATGGCTACACCTTC
-	TRBJ2-7	-	15	TRBV6-1	CASSEARVPTYEQYF	TGTGCCAGCAGTGAAGCTCGGGTTCCAACCTACGAGCAGTACTTC
-	TRBJ2-1	TRBD1	15	TRBV9	CASSPRDRAYNEQFF	TGTGCCAGCAGCCCACGGGACAGAGCCTACAATGAGCAGTTCTTC
-	TRBJ1-1	-	15	TRBV4-2	CASSQETARDTEAFF	TGTGCCAGCAGCCAAGAAACCGCAAGAGACACTGAAGCTTTCTTT
-	TRBJ1-1	-	14	TRBV10-3	CAISELAANTEAFF	TGTGCCATCAGTGAGTTGGCGGCGAACACTGAAGCTTTCTTT
-	TRBJ1-1	TRBD1	14	TRBV6-6	CASSSGDSRTEAFF	TGTGCCAGCAGTTCCGGGGACAGCCGCACTGAAGCTTTCTTT
once	TRBJ2-7	-	16	TRBV6-2/TRBV6-3	CASSYTGGSGSYEQYF	TGTGCCAGCAGTTACACGGGGGGCTCTGGTTCCTACGAGCAGTACTTC
-	TRBJ2-5	TRBD1	15	TRBV3-1/TRBV3-2	CASSQDPRGQETQYF	TGTGCCAGCAGCCAAGATCCCAGGGGGCAGGAGACCCAGTACTTC
-	TRBJ1-1	-	17	TRBV7-2	CASSVMGPTFMNTEAFF	TGTGCCAGCAGCGTCATGGGGCCTACCTTCATGAACACTGAAGCTTTCTTT
-	TRBJ1-5	-	13	TRBV12-3/TRBV12-4	CASSPRTDQPQHF	TGTGCCAGCAGCCCGAGGACTGATCAGCCCCAGCATTTT
-	TRBJ1-5	TRBD1	14	TRBV19	CASNLRDRGQPQHF	TGTGCCAGTAACCTCCGGGACAGGGGTCAGCCCCAGCATTTT
-	TRBJ1-2	TRBD1	13	TRBV7-2	CASSSTGNYGYTF	TGTGCCAGCAGCTCGACAGGGAACTATGGCTACACCTTC
-	TRBJ1-1	TRBD1	14	TRBV3-1/TRBV3-2	CASSLQGGNTEAFF	TGTGCCAGCAGCCTCCAGGGGGGGAACACTGAAGCTTTCTTT
few	TRBJ1-1	TRBD1	14	TRBV6-1	CASSEADRRFGAFF	TGTGCCAGCAGTGAAGCGGACAGGAGGTTTGGAGCTTTCTTT
-	TRBJ2-7	-	13	TRBV7-3	CASSPHTGNEQYF	TGTGCCAGCAGCCCACACACAGGTAACGAGCAGTACTTC
-	TRBJ1-1	TRBD1	15	TRBV5-1	CASGTGTPLNTEAFF	TGCGCCAGCGGGACAGGGACCCCTCTCAACACTGAAGCTTTCTTT
-	TRBJ2-3	-	13	TRBV3-1/TRBV3-2	CASSQPQGDTQYF	TGTGCCAGCAGCCAACCACAGGGAGATACGCAGTATTTT
-	TRBJ2-1	TRBD2	16	TRBV5-1	CASSRTSGGPSNEQFF	TGCGCCAGCAGCCGGACTAGCGGGGGACCTTCCAATGAGCAGTTCTTC